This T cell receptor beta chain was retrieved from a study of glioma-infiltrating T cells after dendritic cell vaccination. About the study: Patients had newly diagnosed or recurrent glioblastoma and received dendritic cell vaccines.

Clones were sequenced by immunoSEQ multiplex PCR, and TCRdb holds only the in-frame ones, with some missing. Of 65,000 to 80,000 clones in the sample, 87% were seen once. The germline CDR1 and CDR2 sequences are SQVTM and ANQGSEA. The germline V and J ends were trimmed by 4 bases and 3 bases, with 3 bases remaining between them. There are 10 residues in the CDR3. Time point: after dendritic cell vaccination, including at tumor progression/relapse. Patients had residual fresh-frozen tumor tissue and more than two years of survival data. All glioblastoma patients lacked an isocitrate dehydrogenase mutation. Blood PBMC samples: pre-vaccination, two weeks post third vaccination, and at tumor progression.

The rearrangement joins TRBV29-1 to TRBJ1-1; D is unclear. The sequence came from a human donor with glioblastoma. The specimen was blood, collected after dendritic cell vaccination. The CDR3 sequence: CSVVDTEAFF. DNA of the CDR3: TGCAGCGTTGTAGACACTGAAGCTTTCTTT.